The subject of this entry is one TCR beta chain. This sample was taken from a study of technical replicates of blood from several donors. The assay was immunoSEQ multiplex PCR, and TCRdb's table has in-frame clones only and misses some. The sample records some 84,000 clones, 91% being singletons. Trimming pared 8 bases from V and 4 bases from J, leaving 15 bases between. CDR1 and CDR2 (germline): MNHEY, SMNVEV (reference sequence). This CDR3 has 14 residues. The V gene is TRBV27, the J gene TRBJ1-5; D is possibly TRBD1 (6 bases). Sequencing was performed on T cells isolated from PBMCs. The clonotype comes from a human donor in good health. This CDR3 reads CASAAGTSNQPQHF. CDR3 sequence (DNA): TGTGCCAGCGCAGCCGGGACATCAAATCAGCCCCAGCATTTT.